This T cell receptor (beta chain) was observed in a study of T cell repertoires in cytomegalovirus infection (dated by TCRdb to the late 2010s). Broadly, across the study: Donor HLA type was relevant to the analysis, because carriage of CMV infection together with the matching HLA type was indicated by public TCR beta signatures.

Overall results and qualifications from the work: Cumulative frequency of public TCR beta family members discriminated carriers of CMV infection plus the relevant HLA type in this cohort and an independent approximately 370-donor cohort. The ex vivo response was dominated by HLA-C-restricted CMV-specific TCR beta clonotypes, which also provided the single most frequent clonotype in two of eight donors.

Data came from an Illumina HiSeq 1500. TCRdb reworked the public reads: Q25 trimming with fastp, MiXCR clone assembly, productive beta chains retained. Every distinct CDR3 protein forms one entry, paired with its most common genes and DNA. The sample data list approximately 260,000 distinct CDR3 sequences, and about 17% of these were observed just once. About 45% of the sample is taken by the ten largest. This clonotype was picked up a small number of times. Its recognized antigen is unknown. Base qualities were left out, and no much larger clone turns up one base away. Sequenced sample: CD8+ T cells from PBMCs. The TCR originated in a human donor in good health (CMV status not recorded). Some clones in this sample may be carry-over from other donors' samples.

The DNA sequence follows: TGTGCCAGCAGCTTAGCGGGGGCGACCTTCTCTGGGGCCAACGTCCTGACTTTC. This translates into CASSLAGATFSGANVLTF. The chain is made from TRBV7-9 and TRBJ2-6; TRBD1 is possibly the D segment (6 matching bases). Looking up the germline V gene (reference sequence) yields CDR1 SEHNR and CDR2 FQNEAQ. Trimming removed 0 bases from V and 0 bases from J, leaving 12 bases between the germline ends. The CDR3 holds 18 amino acids from the cysteine to the phenylalanine. Just the 54-base CDR3 DNA is kept, in frame starting at base 1.